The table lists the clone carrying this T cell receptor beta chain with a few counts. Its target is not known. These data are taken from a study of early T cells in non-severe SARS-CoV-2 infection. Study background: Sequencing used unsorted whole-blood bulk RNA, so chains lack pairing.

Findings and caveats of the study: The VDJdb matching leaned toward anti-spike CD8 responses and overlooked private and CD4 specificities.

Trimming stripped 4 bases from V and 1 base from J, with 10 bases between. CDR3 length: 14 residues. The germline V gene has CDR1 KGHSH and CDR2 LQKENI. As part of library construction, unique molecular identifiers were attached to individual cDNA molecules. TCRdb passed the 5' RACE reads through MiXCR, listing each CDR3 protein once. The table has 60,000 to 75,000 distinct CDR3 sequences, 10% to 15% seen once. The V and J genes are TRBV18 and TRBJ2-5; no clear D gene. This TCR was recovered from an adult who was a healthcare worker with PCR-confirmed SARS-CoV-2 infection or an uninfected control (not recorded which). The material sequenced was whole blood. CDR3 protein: CASSRQAIQETQYF. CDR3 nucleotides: TGTGCCAGCTCACGACAAGCTATCCAAGAGACCCAGTACTTC. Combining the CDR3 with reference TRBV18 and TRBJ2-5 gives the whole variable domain NAGVMQNPRHLVRRRGQEARLRCSPMKGHSHVYWYRQLPEEGLKFMVYLQKENIIDESGMPKERFSAEFPKEGPSILRIQQVVRGDSAAYFCASSRQAIQETQYFGPGTRLLVL.